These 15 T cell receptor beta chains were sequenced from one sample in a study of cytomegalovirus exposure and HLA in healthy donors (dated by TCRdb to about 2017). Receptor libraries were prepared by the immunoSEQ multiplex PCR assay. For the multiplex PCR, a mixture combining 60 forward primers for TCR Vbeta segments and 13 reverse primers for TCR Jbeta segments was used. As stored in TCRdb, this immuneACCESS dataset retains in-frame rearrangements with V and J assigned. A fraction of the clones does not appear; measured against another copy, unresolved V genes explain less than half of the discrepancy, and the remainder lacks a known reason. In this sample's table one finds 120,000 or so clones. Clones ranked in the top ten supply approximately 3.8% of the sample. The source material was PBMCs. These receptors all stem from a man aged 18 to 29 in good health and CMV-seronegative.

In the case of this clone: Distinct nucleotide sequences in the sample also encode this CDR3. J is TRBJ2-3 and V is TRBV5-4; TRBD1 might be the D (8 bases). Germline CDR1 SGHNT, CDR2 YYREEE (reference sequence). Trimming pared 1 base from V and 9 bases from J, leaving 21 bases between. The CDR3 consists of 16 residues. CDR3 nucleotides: TGTGCCAGCAGCTTGTTTGGACAGGGAGGGGAGTCGACGCAGTATTTT. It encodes CASSLFGQGGESTQYF.

CDR3 loop: CASSLGAAQRQETQYF. CDR3 DNA sequence: TGTGCCAGCAGCTTGGGGGCCGCACAGAGACAAGAGACCCAGTACTTC. The chain combines TRBV7-6 with TRBJ2-5, with D tentatively TRBD1 (6 bases). V was clipped by 3 bases and J by 2 bases, with 16 bases between them. This CDR3 is built from 16 residues. CDR1 is SGHVS and CDR2 is FNYEAQ in the germline V gene.

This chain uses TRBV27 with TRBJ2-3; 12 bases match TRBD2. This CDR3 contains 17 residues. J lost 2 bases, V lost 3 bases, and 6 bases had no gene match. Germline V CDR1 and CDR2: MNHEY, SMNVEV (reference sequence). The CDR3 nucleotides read TGTGCCAGCAGTTTCATATCTAGCGGGAGGGCCACAGATACGCAGTATTTT. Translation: CASSFISSGRATDTQYF.

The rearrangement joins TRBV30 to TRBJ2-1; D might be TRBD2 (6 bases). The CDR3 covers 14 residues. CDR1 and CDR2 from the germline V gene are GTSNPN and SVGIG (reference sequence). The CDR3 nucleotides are TGTGTTCTTAAGGAGGGATCAATTTACAATGAGCAGTTCTTC. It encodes CVLKEGSIYNEQFF.

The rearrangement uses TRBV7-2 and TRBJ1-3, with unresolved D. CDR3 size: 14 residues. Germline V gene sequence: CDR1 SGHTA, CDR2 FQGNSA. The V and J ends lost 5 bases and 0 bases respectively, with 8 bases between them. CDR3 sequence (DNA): TGTGCCAGCAGCCGTACGGTCTCTGGAAACACCATATATTTT. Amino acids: CASSRTVSGNTIYF.

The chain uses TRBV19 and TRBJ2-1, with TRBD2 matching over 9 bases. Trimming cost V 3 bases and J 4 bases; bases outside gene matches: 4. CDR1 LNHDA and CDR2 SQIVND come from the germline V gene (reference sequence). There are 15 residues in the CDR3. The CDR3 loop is CASSIQRGVYNEQFF. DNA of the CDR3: TGTGCCAGTAGTATCCAGCGGGGGGTATACAATGAGCAGTTCTTC.

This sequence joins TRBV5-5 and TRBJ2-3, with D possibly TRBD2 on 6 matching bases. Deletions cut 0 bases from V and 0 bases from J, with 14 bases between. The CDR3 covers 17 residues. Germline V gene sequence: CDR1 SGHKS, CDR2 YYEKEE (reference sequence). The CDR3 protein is CASSLGFAGTSTDTQYF. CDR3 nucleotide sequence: TGTGCCAGCAGCTTGGGCTTTGCGGGGACCAGCACAGATACGCAGTATTTT. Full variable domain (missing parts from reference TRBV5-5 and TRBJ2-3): DAGVTQSPTHLIKTRGQQVTLRCSPISGHKSVSWYQQVLGQGPQFIFQYYEKEERGRGNFPDRFSARQFPNYSSELNVNALLLGDSALYLCASSLGFAGTSTDTQYFGPGTRLTVL.

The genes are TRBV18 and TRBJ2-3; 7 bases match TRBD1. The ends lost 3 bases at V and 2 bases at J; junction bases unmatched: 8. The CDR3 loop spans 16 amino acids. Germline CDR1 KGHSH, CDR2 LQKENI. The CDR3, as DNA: TGTGCCAGCTCACCCCTACTACAGGGGTACACAGATACGCAGTATTTT. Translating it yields CASSPLLQGYTDTQYF.

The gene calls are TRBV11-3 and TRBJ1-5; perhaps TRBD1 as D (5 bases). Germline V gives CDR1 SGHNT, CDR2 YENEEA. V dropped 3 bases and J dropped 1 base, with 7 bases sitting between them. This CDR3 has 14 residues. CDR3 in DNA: TGTGCCAGCAGCTTTGCAGGGAGCAATCAGCCCCAGCATTTT. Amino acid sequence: CASSFAGSNQPQHF.

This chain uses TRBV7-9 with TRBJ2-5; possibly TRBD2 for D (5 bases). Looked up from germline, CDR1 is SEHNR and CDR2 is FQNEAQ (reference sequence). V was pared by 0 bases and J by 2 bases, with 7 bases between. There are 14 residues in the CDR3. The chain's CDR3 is CASSLAGGQETQYF. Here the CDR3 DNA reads TGTGCCAGCAGCTTAGCGGGCGGGCAAGAGACCCAGTACTTC. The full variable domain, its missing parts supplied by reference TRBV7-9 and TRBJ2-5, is DTGVSQNPRHKITKRGQNVTFRCDPISEHNRLYWYRQTLGQGPEFLTYFQNEAQLEKSRLLSDRFSAERPKGSFSTLEIQRTEQGDSAMYLCASSLAGGQETQYFGPGTRLLVL.

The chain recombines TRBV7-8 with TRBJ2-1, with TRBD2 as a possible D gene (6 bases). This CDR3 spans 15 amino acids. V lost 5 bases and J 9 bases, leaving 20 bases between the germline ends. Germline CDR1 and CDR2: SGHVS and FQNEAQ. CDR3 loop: CASSPGTSIGGEQFF. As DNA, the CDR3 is TGTGCCAGCAGCCCAGGGACTTCTATTGGCGGTGAGCAGTTCTTC.

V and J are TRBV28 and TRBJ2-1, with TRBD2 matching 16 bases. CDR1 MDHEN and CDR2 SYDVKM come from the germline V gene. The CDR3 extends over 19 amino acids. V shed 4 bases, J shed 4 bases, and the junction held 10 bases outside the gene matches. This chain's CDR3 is CASSSGLAGGPGGYNEQFF. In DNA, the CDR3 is TGTGCCAGCAGTTCGGGACTAGCGGGAGGGCCGGGGGGGTACAATGAGCAGTTCTTC. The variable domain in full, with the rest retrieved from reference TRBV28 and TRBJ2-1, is DVKVTQSSRYLVKRTGEKVFLECVQDMDHENMFWYRQDPGLGLRLIYFSYDVKMKEKGDIPEGYSVSREKKERFSLILESASTNQTSMYLCASSSGLAGGPGGYNEQFFGPGTRLTVL.

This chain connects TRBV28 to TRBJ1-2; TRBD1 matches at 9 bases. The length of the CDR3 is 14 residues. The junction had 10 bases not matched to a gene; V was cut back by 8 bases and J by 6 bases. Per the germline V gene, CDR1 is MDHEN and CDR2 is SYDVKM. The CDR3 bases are TGTGCCAGCGGGCGGGGACAGGGTGGTAATGGCTACACCTTC. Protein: CASGRGQGGNGYTF.

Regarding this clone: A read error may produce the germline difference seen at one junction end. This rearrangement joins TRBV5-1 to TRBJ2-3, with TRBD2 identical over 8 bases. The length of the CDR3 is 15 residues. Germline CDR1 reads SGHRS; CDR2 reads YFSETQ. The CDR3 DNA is TGCGCCAGCAGCTTGGAAGCGGGAGAGGTAGATACGCGGTATTTT. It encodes CASSLEAGEVDTRYF.

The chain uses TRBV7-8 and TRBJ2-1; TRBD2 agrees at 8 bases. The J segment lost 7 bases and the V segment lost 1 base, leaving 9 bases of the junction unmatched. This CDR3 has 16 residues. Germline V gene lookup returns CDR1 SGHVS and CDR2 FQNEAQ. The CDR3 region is CASSLGPAGVQNEQFF. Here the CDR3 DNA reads TGTGCCAGCAGCTTAGGACCAGCGGGAGTTCAGAATGAGCAGTTCTTC. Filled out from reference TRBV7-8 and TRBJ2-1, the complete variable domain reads GAGVSQSPRYKVAKRGQDVALRCDPISGHVSLFWYQQALGQGPEFLTYFQNEAQLDKSGLPSDRFFAERPEGSVSTLKIQRTQQEDSAVYLCASSLGPAGVQNEQFFGPGTRLTVL.